This TCR beta chain appears in the sequencing data of a study of human T cells and chemical hapten exposure. Indicated time point: patch test 1, 2 weeks after DPC sensitization. This sample's treatment: therapeutic diphenylcyclopropenone sensitization with weekly scalp DPC. MiXCR was run by TCRdb on the RACE reads, yielding one entry per CDR3 protein. In the table there are 75,000 to 100,000 distinct CDR3 sequences, under 12% of which are singletons. The sample holds a few counts of this clonotype. The CDR3 is 15 amino acids. Between the trimmed V and J ends, which lost 7 bases and 2 bases, there was a span of 16 bases.

J is TRBJ2-3 and V is TRBV12-3 or TRBV12-4; D is perhaps TRBD2 (6 bases). This receptor was identified in a man between 35 and 55 years old with alopecia areata. Some clones in this sample may be carry-over from other donors' samples. This material consisted of whole blood, taken in connection with sensitization to the hapten diphenylcyclopropenone (DPC). CDR3 residues: CASTLEGRNTDTQYF. As DNA, the CDR3 is TGTGCCAGCACCCTTGAGGGGAGGAACACAGATACGCAGTATTTT.